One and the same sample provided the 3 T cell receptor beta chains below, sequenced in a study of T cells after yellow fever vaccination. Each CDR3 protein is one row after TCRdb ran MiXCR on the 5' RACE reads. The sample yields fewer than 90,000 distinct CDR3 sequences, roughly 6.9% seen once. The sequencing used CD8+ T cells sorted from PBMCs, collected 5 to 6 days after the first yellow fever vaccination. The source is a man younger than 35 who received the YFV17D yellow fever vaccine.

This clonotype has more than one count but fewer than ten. The CDR3, as DNA: TGTGCCAGCAACCCCGGACGGGGGGCGGGTGAGCAGTTCTTC. Translation: CASNPGRGAGEQFF. The J gene is TRBJ2-1, the V gene TRBV7-2; D might be TRBD2 (7 bases). The CDR3 has 14 residues. The germline V gene has CDR1 SGHTA and CDR2 FQGNSA. V lost 7 bases and J lost 9, with 19 bases in between.

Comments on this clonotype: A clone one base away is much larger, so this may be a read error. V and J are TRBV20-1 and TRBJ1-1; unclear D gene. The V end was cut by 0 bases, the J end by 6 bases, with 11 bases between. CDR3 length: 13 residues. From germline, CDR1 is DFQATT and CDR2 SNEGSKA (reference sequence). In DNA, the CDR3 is TGCAGTGCTAGAGAAGAAGGGCGCCCTGAAGCTTTCTTT. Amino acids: CSAREEGRPEAFF.

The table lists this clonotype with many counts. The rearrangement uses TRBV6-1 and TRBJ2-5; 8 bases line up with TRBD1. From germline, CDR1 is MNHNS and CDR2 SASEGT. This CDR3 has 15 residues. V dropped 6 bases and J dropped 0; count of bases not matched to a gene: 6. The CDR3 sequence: CASSRVTGDQETQYF. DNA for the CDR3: TGTGCCAGCAGCCGTGTGACAGGGGACCAAGAGACCCAGTACTTC.